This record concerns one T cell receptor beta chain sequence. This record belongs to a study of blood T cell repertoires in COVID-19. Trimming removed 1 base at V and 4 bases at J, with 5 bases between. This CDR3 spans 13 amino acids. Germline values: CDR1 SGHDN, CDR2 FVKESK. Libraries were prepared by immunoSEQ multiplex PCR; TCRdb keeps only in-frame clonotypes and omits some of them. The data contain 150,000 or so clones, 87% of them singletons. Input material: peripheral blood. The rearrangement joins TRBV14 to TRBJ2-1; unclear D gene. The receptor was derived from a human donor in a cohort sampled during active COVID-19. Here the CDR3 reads CASSQGPYNEQFF. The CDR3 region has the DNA TGTGCCAGCAGCCAAGGTCCTTACAATGAGCAGTTCTTC.